This T cell receptor (beta chain) was identified during a study of human T cells and chemical hapten exposure. Specified time point: patch test 3, about 24 weeks after DPC sensitization. Described treatment: therapeutic diphenylcyclopropenone sensitization with weekly scalp DPC. The V end was cut by 3 bases, the J end by 2 bases, with 12 bases between. Per the germline V gene, CDR1 is DFQATT and CDR2 is SNEGSKA (reference sequence). The CDR3 consists of 14 residues. TCRdb redid the calling of the RACE reads with MiXCR, one entry per CDR3 protein. The sample lists tens of thousands of distinct CDR3 sequences; around 13% were seen once.

Material: whole blood, obtained in connection with sensitization to the hapten diphenylcyclopropenone (DPC). The sequence was collected from a woman aged 45-60 years with alopecia areata. Some clones in this sample may be carry-over from other donors' samples. The genes are TRBV20-1 and TRBJ2-3; maybe TRBD2 (6 bases). CDR3 loop: CSASLGGNTDTQYF. The CDR3 DNA is TGCAGTGCTAGTTTGGGAGGCAACACAGATACGCAGTATTTT.